This T cell receptor (beta chain) was found in a study of cytomegalovirus exposure and HLA in healthy donors. Findings and caveats of the study: At a 0.05 false discovery rate, a later analysis found over 15,000 TCR beta sequences to be associated with HLA alleles.

With respect to this clone: Its antigen is as yet unknown.

With 60 Vbeta and 13 Jbeta primers, the PCR was carried out. Clones were sequenced by immunoSEQ multiplex PCR, and TCRdb holds only the in-frame ones, with some missing. The repertoire includes 150,000 to 200,000 clones, 85% to 90% of them detected once, and about 1.7% sits in the top ten. The receptor's source is a woman aged 18-30 years in good health and CMV-seronegative. Sequences were obtained from PBMCs.

The CDR3 DNA sequence: TGCGCCAGCAGCCAGACAGGGAGGAAGTACTTC. Translation gives CASSQTGRKYF. The rearrangement uses TRBV4-3 and TRBJ2-7; D is perhaps TRBD1 (7 bases). V gave up 3 bases and J gave up 11 bases, with 11 bases separating them. The CDR3 covers 11 residues. From germline, CDR1 is LGHNA and CDR2 YSLEER.